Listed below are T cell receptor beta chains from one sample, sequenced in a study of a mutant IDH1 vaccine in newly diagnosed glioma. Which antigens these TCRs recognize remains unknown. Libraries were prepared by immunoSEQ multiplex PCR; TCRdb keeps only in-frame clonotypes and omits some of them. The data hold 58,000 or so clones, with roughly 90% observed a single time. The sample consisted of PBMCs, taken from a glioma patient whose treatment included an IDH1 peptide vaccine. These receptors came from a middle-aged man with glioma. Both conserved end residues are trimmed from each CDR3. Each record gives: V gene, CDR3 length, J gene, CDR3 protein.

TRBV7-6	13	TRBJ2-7	ASSPGPTENYEQY
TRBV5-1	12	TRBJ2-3	ASSLGSPTDTQY
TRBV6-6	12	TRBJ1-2	ASRTGTGAIGYT
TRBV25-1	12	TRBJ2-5	ASSDNRGEETQY
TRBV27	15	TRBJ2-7	ASSLWGSGSSLYEQY
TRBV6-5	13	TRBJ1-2	ASRDQGAKNYGYT
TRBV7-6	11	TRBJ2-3	ASSGDRTDTQY
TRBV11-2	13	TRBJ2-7	ASRPISGAPYEQY
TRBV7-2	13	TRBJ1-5	ASSSRGYGNQPQH
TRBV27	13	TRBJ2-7	ASKENRGFSYEQY
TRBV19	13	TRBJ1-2	ASSPWTGDAYGYT
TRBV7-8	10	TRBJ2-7	ASSPPAQAQY
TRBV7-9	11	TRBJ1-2	ASSLSSGDGYT
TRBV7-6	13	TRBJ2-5	ASSLGVGGPETQY
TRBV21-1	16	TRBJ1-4	ASSKGETGGATNEKLF
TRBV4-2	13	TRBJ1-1	ASSQDRGLNTEAF
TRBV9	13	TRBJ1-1	ASSPRQGGNTEAF
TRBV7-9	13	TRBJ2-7	ASSTAGRLIDEQY
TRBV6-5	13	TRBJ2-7	ASSWVAGATYEQY